These 27 T cell receptor beta chains were sequenced from one sample in a study of response to subunit inactivated influenza vaccine. MiXCR was run by TCRdb on the RT-PCR reads, yielding one entry per CDR3 protein. Of 650,000 or so distinct CDR3 sequences in the sample, around 13% are singletons; the top ten hold about 7.4%. The material sequenced was PBMCs from blood, taken less than 15 days before vaccination. Every receptor here comes from a man in his fifties who received an inactivated influenza vaccine.

CDR3 nucleotides: TGTGCCTGGAGTGTTCAGGGGTTCGATGAGCAGTTCTTC. Residues: CAWSVQGFDEQFF. This chain joins TRBV30 and TRBJ2-1; D might be TRBD1 (6 bases). Germline V gene data show CDR1 as GTSNPN and CDR2 as SVGIG (reference sequence). This CDR3 region has 13 residues. V shed 0 bases and J shed 8 bases, with 11 bases lying between them.

This clonotype showed up many times. The chain links TRBV11-1 to TRBJ2-4; 7 bases are a match to TRBD1. The CDR3 length is 21 residues. V gave up 0 bases and J gave up 4 bases; unmatched junction bases: 21. The germline V gene encodes CDR1 SGHAT and CDR2 FQDESV (reference sequence). Written as DNA, the CDR3 is TGTGCCAGCAGCTTAGCGACGGGAATCACCGGCCGACAGGGAATAAAAAACATTCAGTACTTC. This codes for CASSLATGITGRQGIKNIQYF.

This clonotype was seen a handful of times. The chain couples TRBV3-1 to TRBJ2-3; D not certain. The CDR3 runs to 14 residues. With 0 bases removed from V and 10 bases from J, the gap between germline ends came to 14 bases. The V gene's germline CDR1 is LGHDT and CDR2 YNNKEL (reference sequence). The CDR3 DNA is TGTGCCAGCAGCCAAGAAACCCCCGTTTCGGCGCAGTATTTT. Encoded protein: CASSQETPVSAQYF.

This clonotype has only a few counts. The rearrangement uses TRBV28 and TRBJ1-5; D uncertain. Germline V gene sequence: CDR1 MDHEN, CDR2 SYDVKM. The CDR3 runs 15 residues. V lost 5 bases, J lost 0 bases, and 11 bases lay in between. CDR3 loop: CASSPGRISNQPQHF. The CDR3 coding sequence is TGTGCCAGCAGTCCAGGACGGATTAGCAATCAGCCCCAGCATTTT. Looking up the rest from reference TRBV28 and TRBJ1-5 gives the full variable domain: DVKVTQSSRYLVKRTGEKVFLECVQDMDHENMFWYRQDPGLGLRLIYFSYDVKMKEKGDIPEGYSVSREKKERFSLILESASTNQTSMYLCASSPGRISNQPQHFGDGTRLSIL.

About this clonotype: A junction end diverges from the germline sequence, so it may reflect a read error. This chain joins TRBV20-1 and TRBJ2-1; TRBD2 might be the D (5 bases). The CDR3 extends over 11 amino acids. Germline CDR1 and CDR2: DFQATT and SNEGSKA (reference sequence). In DNA, the CDR3 is TGCAGTGCTAGAGATCTTGGGAGCTACGGATTC. Protein product: CSARDLGSYGF.

This chain connects TRBV12-3 or TRBV12-4 to TRBJ2-1; no definite D call. Trimming cost V 6 bases and J 8 bases, with 11 bases left between them. The CDR3 contains 12 residues. The DNA of the CDR3 is TGTGCCAGCAGAGGCCAGTGGGATGAGCAGTTCTTC. Translating it yields CASRGQWDEQFF.

Ten or more counts support this clonotype. The chain links TRBV10-3 to TRBJ2-1; no reliable D call. V was trimmed by 6 bases and J by 10 bases, leaving 7 bases between them. The germline V gene has CDR1 ENHRY and CDR2 SYGVKD. This CDR3 spans 10 amino acids. CDR3 nucleotides: TGTGCCATCAGAGGTTCGGAGCAGTTCTTC. It yields the protein CAIRGSEQFF.

This clonotype showed up many times. This chain links TRBV2 with TRBJ1-1, with a possible D match to TRBD1 (5 bases). The CDR3 is 14 amino acids. Germline-derived CDR1 and CDR2 are SNHLY and FYNNEI. V gave up 9 bases and J gave up 1 base, with 15 bases separating them. CDR3 region: CARGSGIGNTEAFF. The DNA for the CDR3 is TGTGCCAGAGGATCAGGGATAGGGAACACTGAAGCTTTCTTT.

In DNA form, the CDR3 reads TGTGCCAGCAGCAACGGGTTGGATTCGGCCCTCCACTTT. It is translated as CASSNGLDSALHF. This chain uses TRBV21-1 with TRBJ1-6. TRBV21-1 is listed as a pseudogene. CDR3 length: 13 amino acids.

In this sample, this clonotype turned up a few times. The gene calls are TRBV10-3 and TRBJ2-7; the D is unclear. Trimming left V 0 bases short and J 3 bases short, with 12 bases between. The CDR3 is 15 residues long. CDR1 is ENHRY and CDR2 is SYGVKD in the germline V gene. The CDR3 here is CAISESIRQRYEQYF. CDR3 in DNA: TGTGCCATCAGTGAGTCGATTCGCCAGCGCTACGAGCAGTACTTC.

The CDR3 sequence: CASSSFTGLANNEQFF. CDR3 sequence (DNA): TGTGCCAGCAGCTCCTTCACGGGACTAGCGAACAATGAGCAGTTCTTC. The V call is TRBV7-6, the J call TRBJ2-1, with 10 bases matching TRBD2. This CDR3 is 16 amino acids long. V lost 4 bases and J lost 5; bases outside the gene matches: 8. The germline V gene encodes CDR1 SGHVS and CDR2 FNYEAQ.

This clonotype was recorded a few times. CDR3 in DNA: TGCGCCAGCAGGAACGGATACACAGATACGCAGTATTTT. This encodes CASRNGYTDTQYF. This rearrangement joins TRBV5-1 to TRBJ2-3, with unresolved D. The CDR3 is made up of 13 amino acids. Trimming took 5 bases from V and 2 from J, leaving 9 bases between them. Germline-derived CDR1 and CDR2 are SGHRS and YFSETQ.

This clonotype was recorded a few times. The chain recombines TRBV12-3 or TRBV12-4 with TRBJ1-1; maybe TRBD1 (5 bases). Trimming removed 0 bases at V and 1 base at J, with 18 bases between. The CDR3 contains 18 residues. CDR3: CASSLAGGLPRKNTEAFF. CDR3 DNA: TGTGCCAGCAGTTTAGCGGGGGGACTGCCCAGAAAGAACACTGAAGCTTTCTTT.

This clonotype was seen only a few times. The gene calls are TRBV20-1 and TRBJ1-5; no clear D. Trimming stripped 0 bases from V and 0 bases from J, with 12 bases between. Germline lookup yields CDR1 DFQATT and CDR2 SNEGSKA (reference sequence). This CDR3 has 16 amino acids. As DNA, the CDR3 is TGCAGTGCTAGAGATCAATGGGGATATAGCAATCAGCCCCAGCATTTT. It codes for CSARDQWGYSNQPQHF.

This clonotype came up a few times. V usage is TRBV10-3 and J usage is TRBJ2-1; maybe TRBD1 (5 bases). V gave up 2 bases and J gave up 5 bases, with 16 bases separating them. CDR1 and CDR2 (germline): ENHRY, SYGVKD. This CDR3 has 16 amino acids. The CDR3 region has the DNA TGTGCCATCAGTGAGATGCCAGGGTGGCTGGACAATGAGCAGTTCTTC. It specifies CAISEMPGWLDNEQFF.

As to this clonotype: One end of the junction varies from germline; a read error may be responsible. The chain has TRBV20-1 and TRBJ2-1; 7 positions match TRBD2. The CDR3 is 15 residues long. The germline V gene has CDR1 DFQATT and CDR2 SNEGSKA (reference sequence). The CDR3 spells CSATPSSGSYHEQFF. CDR3 DNA sequence: TGCAGTGCTACGCCCTCTAGCGGTAGCTACCATGAGCAGTTCTTC.

The chain is built from TRBV14 and TRBJ1-4, with D uncertain. This CDR3 comprises 15 residues. V lost 3 bases to trimming and J lost 5 bases, with 13 bases between them. CDR1 SGHDN and CDR2 FVKESK come from the germline V gene. Here the CDR3 reads CASSQTPGVNEKLFF. The CDR3 DNA is TGTGCCAGCAGCCAGACCCCGGGAGTAAATGAAAAACTGTTTTTT.

J is TRBJ2-2 and V is TRBV11-2; tentative D call: TRBD1 (5 bases). CDR1 SGHAT and CDR2 FQNNGV come from the germline V gene. V lost 3 bases, J lost 1 base, and 12 bases lay in between. The CDR3 is made up of 16 amino acids. CDR3 coding DNA: TGTGCCAGCAGCTTTCGTTGGACAATGAACACCGGGGAGCTGTTTTTT. It yields the protein CASSFRWTMNTGELFF. The full variable domain, completed using reference TRBV11-2 and TRBJ2-2, is EAGVAQSPRYKIIEKRQSVAFWCNPISGHATLYWYQQILGQGPKLLIQFQNNGVVDDSQLPKDRFSAERLKGVDSTLKIQPAKLEDSAVYLCASSFRWTMNTGELFFGEGSRLTVL.

The chain joins TRBV20-1 to TRBJ2-7; tentatively, D is TRBD2 (6 bases). CDR3 length: 16 amino acids. V lost 1 base to trimming and J lost 0 bases, with 16 bases between them. The germline CDR1 and CDR2 sequences are DFQATT and SNEGSKA (reference sequence). The CDR3: CSARVGSSVSSYEQYF. The CDR3 region has the DNA TGCAGTGCTAGAGTGGGCTCTAGCGTAAGCTCCTACGAGCAGTACTTC.

The chain employs TRBV20-1 and TRBJ2-7, with D maybe TRBD2 (5 bases). Germline-derived CDR1 and CDR2 are DFQATT and SNEGSKA (reference sequence). The ends were cut back, 4 bases at V and 2 bases at J, with 15 bases in the middle. The CDR3 loop spans 14 amino acids. The CDR3 loop is CSATDRGNTYEQYF. The CDR3 DNA is TGCAGTGCTACAGACCGAGGGAACACCTACGAGCAGTACTTC.

The chain links TRBV6-1 to TRBJ2-7, with D possibly TRBD2 on 6 matching bases. This CDR3 has 15 amino acids. Looked up from germline, CDR1 is MNHNS and CDR2 is SASEGT. Trimming removed 6 bases at V and 4 bases at J, with 19 bases between. CDR3 residues: CASSPQSGGEYEQYF. As DNA, the CDR3 is TGTGCCAGCAGCCCCCAATCGGGCGGGGAATACGAGCAGTACTTC.

The table lists this clonotype with many counts. The chain has TRBV12-3 or TRBV12-4 and TRBJ1-2; the D is unclear. Trimming pared 5 bases from V and 4 bases from J, leaving 5 bases between. The CDR3 has 11 residues. CDR3 protein: CASSPGYGYTF. The CDR3 DNA sequence: TGTGCCAGCAGTCCGGGCTATGGCTACACCTTC.

The J gene is TRBJ1-1, the V gene TRBV4-3; D unresolved. Germline V lookup: CDR1 LGHNA, CDR2 YSLEER. Trimming took off 4 bases at V and 0 bases at J, with 9 bases between the two ends. This CDR3 is built from 14 residues. CDR3 region: CASSPMGMNTEAFF. The CDR3 nucleotides are TGCGCCAGCAGCCCCATGGGGATGAACACTGAAGCTTTCTTT.

This clonotype was detected many times. The chain links TRBV2 to TRBJ2-7, with 7 bases that match TRBD1. Germline V gives CDR1 SNHLY, CDR2 FYNNEI. The CDR3 length is 13 residues. J was trimmed by 7 bases and V by 3 bases; bases with no gene match: 6. Here the CDR3 reads CASSDGTVREQYF. CDR3 coding DNA: TGTGCCAGCAGTGATGGGACAGTAAGAGAGCAGTACTTC.

This clonotype was counted many times. This sequence joins TRBV7-2 and TRBJ2-7; D unresolved. The CDR3 is 15 residues long. CDR1 is SGHTA, CDR2 FQGNSA, per germline. Between the trimmed V and J ends, which lost 3 bases and 2 bases, there was a span of 14 bases. CDR3 loop: CASSFSDTNPYEQYF. In DNA form, the CDR3 reads TGTGCCAGCAGCTTTTCAGATACCAATCCCTACGAGCAGTACTTC.

This clonotype was recorded a few times. This chain uses TRBV7-6 with TRBJ2-5, with D possibly being TRBD2 (6 bases). Germline V gives CDR1 SGHVS, CDR2 FNYEAQ. This CDR3 is 15 amino acids long. V was trimmed by 5 bases and J by 2 bases, leaving 15 bases between them. CDR3 nucleotides: TGTGCCAGCAGCCCCGCCGTGGGGGGACAAGAGACCCAGTACTTC. Amino acids: CASSPAVGGQETQYF.

This clonotype has at least ten counts. This rearrangement joins TRBV6-1 to TRBJ2-7; D is possibly TRBD1 or TRBD2 (5 bases each). V lost 5 bases and J lost 4, with 12 bases in between. There are 13 residues in the CDR3. Germline V gene sequence: CDR1 MNHNS, CDR2 SASEGT. CDR3 sequence reads: CASSTGRKYEQYF. The DNA of the CDR3 is TGTGCCAGCAGTACGGGACGGAAATACGAGCAGTACTTC.